This is a list of T cell receptor beta chains from one sample in a study of blood T cell repertoires in COVID-19. Here immunoSEQ multiplex PCR was the method, and the copy in TCRdb shows in-frame clones only, minus some. The sample contains about 220,000 clones, more than 75% of which appear only once. The sample comprised peripheral blood. All receptors come from a man aged 50 to 60 who had recovered from COVID-19. The CDR3 runs from the conserved cysteine through the conserved F or W. The D gene is left open where the match is weak. Some rows have no size entry. The others give once, few or many, or a class for an expanded clone.

abundance,v_gene,j_gene,d_gene,CDR3aa,CDR3nt
NA,TRBV3-1/TRBV3-2,TRBJ2-7,TRBD2,CATSRWTSQEQYF,TGTGCCACCAGCAGGTGGACTAGTCAAGAGCAGTACTTC
NA,TRBV9,TRBJ2-3,NA,CASSVAVAPDTQYF,TGTGCCAGCAGCGTAGCGGTAGCCCCAGATACGCAGTATTTT
NA,TRBV6-5,TRBJ2-3,TRBD2,CASSYEAGGTTDTQYF,TGTGCCAGCAGTTACGAAGCGGGAGGCACCACGGATACGCAGTATTTT
NA,TRBV28,TRBJ1-2,TRBD1,CASSSLGTEGFYGYTF,TGTGCCAGCAGTTCCCTAGGGACAGAGGGATTCTATGGCTACACCTTC
NA,TRBV30,TRBJ2-7,TRBD2,CAWTSGSSYEQYF,TGTGCCTGGACTAGCGGGAGCTCCTACGAGCAGTACTTC
NA,TRBV7-2,TRBJ2-1,TRBD2,CASSLMLAGEVDEQFF,TGTGCCAGCAGCTTAATGCTAGCGGGAGAGGTGGATGAGCAGTTCTTC
NA,TRBV5-1,TRBJ2-3,NA,CASSLGATATDTQYF,TGCGCCAGCAGCTTGGGAGCCACAGCTACAGATACGCAGTATTTT
NA,TRBV5-6,TRBJ2-5,NA,CASSLMADQETQYF,TGTGCCAGCAGCTTGATGGCAGACCAAGAGACCCAGTACTTC
NA,TRBV18,TRBJ2-1,NA,CASSPDLSSYNEQFF,TGTGCCAGCTCACCTGACTTGAGCTCCTACAATGAGCAGTTCTTC
once,TRBV6-6,TRBJ1-2,NA,CASSYGVSINYGYTF,TGTGCCAGCAGTTACGGTGTCAGTATCAACTATGGCTACACCTTC
once,TRBV3-1/TRBV3-2,TRBJ1-4,NA,CASSRGPVSNEKLFF,TGTGCCAGCAGCCGGGGGCCGGTCTCTAATGAAAAACTGTTTTTT
NA,TRBV18,TRBJ2-5,NA,CASSIMGQKETQYF,TGTGCCAGCTCAATTATGGGGCAGAAAGAGACCCAGTACTTC
NA,TRBV29-1,TRBJ2-3,NA,CSVELYATGTDTQYF,TGCAGCGTCGAATTATATGCGACTGGCACAGATACGCAGTATTTT
few,TRBV14,TRBJ2-7,NA,CASSQAQGVEQYF,TGTGCCAGCAGCCAAGCTCAAGGGGTCGAGCAGTACTTC
few,TRBV5-4,TRBJ2-7,NA,CASSLVWGESSYEQYF,TGTGCCAGCAGCTTGGTGTGGGGGGAGAGCTCCTACGAGCAGTACTTC
once,TRBV6-5,TRBJ2-1,TRBD1,CASRRDRQHEQFF,TGTGCCAGCAGACGGGACAGGCAGCATGAGCAGTTCTTC
NA,TRBV18,TRBJ2-7,TRBD1,CASSPEATGGLYEQYF,TGTGCCAGCTCACCAGAAGCGACAGGGGGCCTCTACGAGCAGTACTTC
NA,TRBV6-5,TRBJ2-1,TRBD2,CASRSGTSGSNEQFF,TGTGCCAGCAGAAGCGGGACTAGCGGGAGCAATGAGCAGTTCTTC
NA,TRBV9,TRBJ2-1,TRBD1,CASSPQGAKRIGQFF,TGTGCCAGCAGCCCACAGGGGGCCAAACGTATCGGGCAGTTCTTC
NA,TRBV6-6,TRBJ1-5,TRBD1,CASSPRYRGRGGSNQPQHF,TGTGCCAGCAGTCCACGCTACAGGGGGCGCGGGGGTAGCAATCAGCCCCAGCATTTT
NA,TRBV9,TRBJ2-1,TRBD2,CASSTRGLAGGRGEQFF,TGTGCCAGCAGCACAAGAGGACTAGCGGGAGGGAGGGGTGAGCAGTTCTTC
NA,TRBV28,TRBJ1-5,NA,CASARERNQPQHF,TGTGCCAGCGCCCGGGAGCGAAATCAGCCCCAGCATTTT
NA,TRBV5-1,TRBJ2-5,NA,CASSLAVGGGQETQYF,TGCGCCAGCAGCTTGGCCGTCGGGGGTGGGCAAGAGACCCAGTACTTC
NA,TRBV27,TRBJ2-3,NA,CASSSFTDTQYF,TGTGCCAGCAGTTCGTTCACAGATACGCAGTATTTT
NA,TRBV7-2,TRBJ2-1,TRBD2,CASTFSSGPRYNEQFF,TGTGCCAGCACCTTTTCTAGCGGGCCCAGATACAATGAGCAGTTCTTC
NA,TRBV18,TRBJ2-1,TRBD2,CATQTSAAYNEQFF,TGTGCCACCCAAACTAGCGCGGCCTACAATGAGCAGTTCTTC